This T cell receptor beta chain comes out of a study of radiation and T cells in renal cell carcinoma. Study-wide results and limits: In blood, top tumor clones expanded by 2 weeks, shrinking by 4. Without pretreatment biopsies, baseline tumor clonotype presence was undetermined.

CDR1 and CDR2 from the germline V gene are LGHNA and YNFKEQ. The CDR3 covers 15 residues. Regarding time point: baseline pretreatment blood. Stated treatment: 15 Gy SBRT to primary tumor, nephrectomy 4 weeks later. Blood was sampled at baseline, 2 weeks and 4 weeks after SBRT. The patient's renal cell carcinoma had clear cell pathology. Sequencing was performed with immunoSEQ multiplex PCR; in TCRdb, only in-frame clones are kept and a portion is missing. The sample consists of about 95,000 clones, 75% to 90% of them appearing once. Worth noting for this clone: The antigen is not known. The junction differs from germline at one of its ends, possibly a read error.

The receptor's source is a man in his forties or fifties with renal cell carcinoma. The sample here was blood, taken from a patient whose treatment included radiotherapy and nephrectomy. The rearrangement links TRBV4-2 to TRBJ1-2, with 9 bases aligning to TRBD1. The CDR3 region is CASSKETGGGYGYTF. CDR3 DNA sequence: TGTGCCAGCAGCAAAGAAACAGGGGGCGGCTATGGCTACACCTTC.